Below, 27 T cell receptor beta chains from the same sample are listed, as sequenced in a study of vaccination and CD4 T cells after COVID-19. Via MiXCR, TCRdb re-called the PCR reads, giving one row per CDR3 protein. The sample lists about 19,000 distinct CDR3 sequences, over 45% seen once, with 0.95% to 1.3% in the top ten. This sample comprised CD4+ T cells from blood, obtained after SARS-CoV-2 vaccination. These receptors originate from a human donor who had recovered from COVID-19.

The chain has TRBV5-1 and TRBJ2-3, with 11 bases fitting TRBD2. From germline, CDR1 is SGHRS and CDR2 YFSETQ. CDR3 length equals 15 residues. Trimming at V came to 5 bases and at J to 4 bases, leaving 6 bases not matched to a gene. The CDR3 bases are TGCGCCAGCAGTCTCTTAGCGGGAGGGGCAGATACGCAGTATTTT. It encodes CASSLLAGGADTQYF.

The chain carries TRBV6-1 and TRBJ1-6, with a weak D call TRBD1 (5 bases). Germline lookup yields CDR1 MNHNS and CDR2 SASEGT. The CDR3 extends over 14 amino acids. V dropped 2 bases and J dropped 7 bases, with 9 bases sitting between them. Written as DNA, the CDR3 is TGTGCCAGCAGTGAAATAGGACAAAATTCACCCCTCCACTTT. It is translated as CASSEIGQNSPLHF.

This sequence joins TRBV6-2 or TRBV6-3 and TRBJ1-3; 7 nucleotides match TRBD1. Unmatched junction bases numbered 2, after V lost 6 bases and J lost 0 bases. The CDR3 has 14 residues. Germline CDR1 and CDR2: MNHEY and SVGEGT. The CDR3 DNA reads TGTGCCAGCAGCGGGACAGCCTCTGGAAACACCATATATTTT. It encodes CASSGTASGNTIYF.

V gene TRBV20-1 combines with J gene TRBJ2-7; D is possibly TRBD2 (6 bases). Trimming removed 5 bases at V and 2 bases at J, with 16 bases between. There are 14 residues in the CDR3. Germline V gives CDR1 DFQATT, CDR2 SNEGSKA (reference sequence). The CDR3 nucleotides read TGCAGTGCTCCTCTCTCTAGCGAGACCTACGAGCAGTACTTC. Translated: CSAPLSSETYEQYF.

The rearrangement joins TRBV19 to TRBJ2-5; D may be TRBD1 (6 bases). Germline V gene data show CDR1 as LNHDA and CDR2 as SQIVND (reference sequence). V lost 4 bases and J lost 0, with 15 bases in between. This CDR3 has 16 amino acids. CDR3 amino acids: CASSKVTGTHQETQYF. CDR3 bases: TGTGCCAGTAGTAAAGTGACTGGGACACACCAAGAGACCCAGTACTTC.

This clonotype turned up a few times. This chain uses TRBV10-3 with TRBJ1-2, with 7 bases fitting TRBD1. Per the germline V gene, CDR1 is ENHRY and CDR2 is SYGVKD. The CDR3 is 13 amino acids. Trimming removed 5 bases from V and 6 bases from J; junction bases left unmatched: 6. The CDR3 region is CAISTTGTDGYTF. The DNA of the CDR3 is TGTGCCATCAGTACGACAGGGACCGATGGCTACACCTTC.

The table lists this clonotype with a few counts. V usage is TRBV5-1 and J usage is TRBJ2-5; 11 bases fit TRBD1. Germline values: CDR1 SGHRS, CDR2 YFSETQ. This CDR3 spans 19 amino acids. V trimming: 2 bases; J trimming: 1 base; junction bases outside the gene matches: 13. CDR3 DNA sequence: TGCGCCAGCAGCTTAATCGGACAGGGGGCTAGCGGGGTCCAAGAGACCCAGTACTTC. This translates into CASSLIGQGASGVQETQYF.

The CDR3 DNA follows: TGCAGCATCCGTAATCGCACAGATACGCAGTATTTT. Translating gives CSIRNRTDTQYF. The V call is TRBV29-1, the J call TRBJ2-3; D not certain. V was trimmed by 8 bases and J by 1 base, leaving 10 bases between them. The V gene's germline CDR1 is SQVTM and CDR2 ANQGSEA. This CDR3 contains 12 residues.

V gene TRBV28 combines with J gene TRBJ1-2, with 10 bases fitting TRBD1. This CDR3 region has 14 residues. CDR1 is MDHEN and CDR2 is SYDVKM in the germline V gene. V shed 4 bases, J shed 8 bases, and the junction held 7 bases outside the gene matches. As DNA, the CDR3 is TGTGCCAGCAGTTCGGGGGACAGGGGAAAAGGCTACACCTTC. Its protein is CASSSGDRGKGYTF.

The CDR3 DNA sequence: TGCGCCAGCAGCTGGACTTGGTCCTATAATTCACCCCTCCACTTT. Its translation: CASSWTWSYNSPLHF. The V gene is TRBV5-1, the J gene TRBJ1-6; no reliable D call. The CDR3 runs 15 residues. Per germline, CDR1 SGHRS and CDR2 YFSETQ. V lost 3 bases and J lost 1, with 8 bases in between.

The chain combines TRBV6-1 with TRBJ2-7; D is uncertain. The CDR3 loop spans 13 amino acids. V lost 6 bases, J lost 3 bases, and 12 bases lay in between. CDR1 is MNHNS, CDR2 SASEGT, per germline. This CDR3 is CASRRQTDYEQYF. CDR3 sequence (DNA): TGTGCCAGCAGACGACAAACCGACTACGAGCAGTACTTC.

The chain carries TRBV20-1 and TRBJ2-7; a possible D gene is TRBD1 (5 bases). The CDR3 covers 14 residues. Trimming took 5 bases from V and 3 from J, leaving 17 bases between them. Germline CDR1 is DFQATT and CDR2 is SNEGSKA (reference sequence). This chain's CDR3 is CSAGWARVGYEQYF. CDR3 nucleotides: TGCAGTGCTGGATGGGCCAGGGTCGGCTACGAGCAGTACTTC.

This clonotype was picked up a small number of times. The chain recombines TRBV20-1 with TRBJ1-6; D gene unclear. CDR3 length: 14 residues. V was trimmed by 3 bases and J by 5 bases, leaving 11 bases between them. Germline CDR1 DFQATT, CDR2 SNEGSKA (reference sequence). CDR3 residues: CSASFVQDNSPLHF. DNA for the CDR3: TGCAGTGCTAGCTTTGTCCAGGATAATTCACCCCTCCACTTT.

As to this clonotype: The junction departs from germline at one end; a sequencing error may be responsible. The V and J genes are TRBV4-3 and TRBJ1-5; D is undetermined. In germline, CDR1 is LGHNA, CDR2 YSLEER. The CDR3 consists of 14 residues. Written as DNA, the CDR3 is TGCGTCAGCAGCCAAGATTTGGCGGGTCAGCCCCAGCATTTT. Amino acid sequence: CVSSQDLAGQPQHF.

The chain employs TRBV6-5 and TRBJ2-1; D unclear. The CDR3 runs to 13 residues. V dropped 4 bases and J dropped 5 bases, with 9 bases sitting between them. Germline CDR1 and CDR2: MNHEY and SVGAGI. CDR3 nucleotides: TGTGCCAGCAGTTTCCTCAACAACAATGAGCAGTTCTTC. It is translated as CASSFLNNNEQFF.

This clonotype was detected only a few times. This chain uses TRBV7-9 with TRBJ1-6; no reliable D call. Germline CDR1 SEHNR, CDR2 FQNEAQ (reference sequence). This CDR3 region has 14 residues. Trimming took off 4 bases at V and 8 bases at J, with 12 bases between the two ends. CDR3 DNA sequence: TGTGCCAGCAGCTCAACCGCCCGGGATTCACCCCTCCACTTT. The encoded protein is CASSSTARDSPLHF. The variable domain in full, completed from reference TRBV7-9 and TRBJ1-6, reads DTGVSQNPRHKITKRGQNVTFRCDPISEHNRLYWYRQTLGQGPEFLTYFQNEAQLEKSRLLSDRFSAERPKGSFSTLEIQRTEQGDSAMYLCASSSTARDSPLHFGNGTRLTVT.

J is TRBJ1-2 and V is TRBV20-1; 9 bases map to TRBD1. Germline V gene lookup returns CDR1 DFQATT and CDR2 SNEGSKA (reference sequence). This CDR3 has 15 amino acids. V dropped 6 bases and J dropped 5; count of bases not matched to a gene: 13. The CDR3 protein is CSAPGRGQGHYGYTF. In DNA form, the CDR3 reads TGCAGTGCGCCCGGTCGGGGACAGGGTCATTATGGCTACACCTTC.

This chain connects TRBV20-1 to TRBJ1-1, with 9 nucleotides matching TRBD1. Trimming removed 6 bases from V and 1 base from J; junction bases left unmatched: 6. Germline V gene lookup returns CDR1 DFQATT and CDR2 SNEGSKA (reference sequence). The CDR3 runs to 14 residues. This chain's CDR3 is CSAKTQGANTEAFF. CDR3 in DNA: TGCAGTGCAAAGACACAGGGGGCGAACACTGAAGCTTTCTTT.

This clonotype was seen a handful of times. This chain links TRBV20-1 with TRBJ1-1; D unresolved. The CDR3 totals 13 residues. Germline V gene sequence: CDR1 DFQATT, CDR2 SNEGSKA (reference sequence). Trimming took off 0 bases at V and 0 bases at J, with 5 bases between the two ends. For the CDR3, the DNA is TGCAGTGCTAGAGAGGTCATGAACACTGAAGCTTTCTTT. This encodes CSAREVMNTEAFF.

With respect to this clonotype: No DNA is shown, since the ends of the CDR3 on it are uncertain; the CDR3 is the one TCRdb lists. The V call is TRBV7-5, the J call TRBJ2-3; the table's D gene call, TRBD1, was not cross checked with the DNA. TRBV7-5 is listed as a pseudogene. The CDR3 is 15 amino acids long, termini counted. Here the CDR3 reads CISVSGEQGPDTQYF.

The rearrangement joins TRBV11-3 to TRBJ2-3; D is unresolved. CDR1 SGHNT and CDR2 YENEEA come from the germline V gene. This CDR3 has 15 residues. Trimming removed 2 bases from V and 2 bases from J, with 11 bases in between. CDR3 nucleotides: TGTGCCAGCAGCTTAAGTTCTCGCTACACAGATACGCAGTATTTT. Amino acids: CASSLSSRYTDTQYF.

J is TRBJ2-2 and V is TRBV11-2; TRBD1 matches 7 bases. The CDR3 loop spans 16 amino acids. Germline V lookup: CDR1 SGHAT, CDR2 FQNNGV. Trimming took 1 base from V and 3 from J; bases not matched to a gene: 5. DNA for the CDR3: TGTGCCAGCAGCTTAGGGAAACAGGGGTACACCGGGGAGCTGTTTTTT. This encodes CASSLGKQGYTGELFF.

The V call is TRBV27, the J call TRBJ2-1, with no clear D. The germline V and J ends were trimmed by 4 bases and 4 bases, with 8 bases remaining between them. Germline values: CDR1 MNHEY, CDR2 SMNVEV (reference sequence). The CDR3 has 13 amino acids. The CDR3 region is CASSSLPYNEQFF. The CDR3 region has the DNA TGTGCCAGCAGTTCTCTCCCTTACAATGAGCAGTTCTTC.

The gene calls are TRBV7-8 and TRBJ2-1, with 12 nucleotides matching TRBD2. CDR3 length: 17 amino acids. The V segment lost 4 bases and the J segment 10 bases; nucleotides outside the gene matches: 14. Germline V gene sequence: CDR1 SGHVS, CDR2 FQNEAQ. The CDR3 nucleotides read TGTGCCAGCAGCTCCGGGACTAGCGGGTACAGCGACGGGGAGCAGTTCTTC. This translates into CASSSGTSGYSDGEQFF.

The chain is built from TRBV27 and TRBJ1-4; 8 bases are a match to TRBD1. Germline values: CDR1 MNHEY, CDR2 SMNVEV (reference sequence). This CDR3 has 15 amino acids. J was trimmed by 0 bases and V by 5 bases; bases with no gene match: 2. In DNA form, the CDR3 reads TGTGCCAGCAGTGGGGGACAGGCAACTAATGAAAAACTGTTTTTT. The encoded protein is CASSGGQATNEKLFF.

This clonotype was observed a handful of times. The gene calls are TRBV20-1 and TRBJ2-3, with 11 nucleotides matching TRBD1. This CDR3 has 15 residues. V shed 2 bases and J 6 bases; nucleotides not matched to a gene: 7. Germline-derived CDR1 and CDR2 are DFQATT and SNEGSKA (reference sequence). CDR3 loop: CSARPGQGGLDTQYF. The CDR3 DNA is TGCAGTGCTAGACCGGGACAGGGGGGTTTGGATACGCAGTATTTT.

V usage is TRBV4-1 and J usage is TRBJ2-3, with TRBD1 as a possible D gene (5 bases). CDR3 size: 12 residues. V was pared by 6 bases and J by 3 bases, with 7 bases between. Per germline, CDR1 MGHRA and CDR2 YSYEKL. The CDR3 coding sequence is TGCGCCAGCAGTCGACAGACAGATACGCAGTATTTT. This codes for CASSRQTDTQYF.